Listed below are T cell receptor beta chains from one sample, sequenced in a study of T cells in Graves' hyperthyroidism and ophthalmopathy. TCRdb ran MiXCR on the multiplex PCR reads and lists one entry per CDR3 protein. The sample consists of about 580,000 distinct CDR3 sequences, approximately 44% of them appearing once. The sample was peripheral blood or thyroid tissue (not recorded which). All receptors derive from a woman aged 18-30 years with Graves' hyperthyroidism. Each CDR3 is given with its conserved first and last residue. Fields, in order: D gene, V gene, clone size, J gene, CDR3 length, CDR3 DNA, CDR3 protein. D genes are given only for firm matches. Some rows have no size entry. The others give once, few or many, or a class for an expanded clone.

d_call: TRBD2; v_call: TRBV7-2; clone_size: many; j_call: TRBJ2-7; cdr3_length: 16; cdr3_nt: TGTGCCAGCAGTTACTCGACTAGCGGGAATACCTACGAGCAGTACTTC; cdr3_aa: CASSYSTSGNTYEQYF
d_call: -; v_call: TRBV7-8; clone_size: many; j_call: TRBJ1-5; cdr3_length: 15; cdr3_nt: TGTGCCAGCAGCTTCGAGATGACAGGACGGGGGCCCCAGCATTTT; cdr3_aa: CASSFEMTGRGPQHF
d_call: TRBD1; v_call: TRBV24-1; clone_size: once; j_call: TRBJ2-1; cdr3_length: 18; cdr3_nt: TGTGCCACCAGTGATCTTTGGACAGGGGACGGGACCTACAATGAGCAGTTCTTC; cdr3_aa: CATSDLWTGDGTYNEQFF
d_call: -; v_call: TRBV7-2; clone_size: many; j_call: TRBJ1-5; cdr3_length: 14; cdr3_nt: TGTGCCAGCAGCTTGGACAGTATGAGCCGGCCCCAGCATTTT; cdr3_aa: CASSLDSMSRPQHF
d_call: -; v_call: TRBV14; clone_size: -; j_call: TRBJ1-5; cdr3_length: 18; cdr3_nt: TGTGCCACCACCGATGAGGACAGCCGGTCAGGGGGCAATCAGCCCCAGCATTTT; cdr3_aa: CATTDEDSRSGGNQPQHF
d_call: TRBD1; v_call: TRBV2; clone_size: many; j_call: TRBJ2-3; cdr3_length: 13; cdr3_nt: TGTGCCAGCAACGACAGGGCCGCAGATACGCAGTATTTT; cdr3_aa: CASNDRAADTQYF
d_call: -; v_call: TRBV24-1; clone_size: -; j_call: TRBJ2-1; cdr3_length: 16; cdr3_nt: TGTGCCACCAGTGATTTGCAGGGCGGGAAAGGCGATGAGCAGTTCTTC; cdr3_aa: CATSDLQGGKGDEQFF
d_call: -; v_call: TRBV19; clone_size: many; j_call: TRBJ2-7; cdr3_length: 15; cdr3_nt: TGTGCCAGTAGTATTGGCCCAGGAGGATCCTACGAGCAGTACTTC; cdr3_aa: CASSIGPGGSYEQYF
d_call: -; v_call: TRBV15; clone_size: -; j_call: TRBJ1-2; cdr3_length: 16; cdr3_nt: TGTGCCACCAGCAGTTTGGGGACGGTGTTTAACTATGGCTACACCTTC; cdr3_aa: CATSSLGTVFNYGYTF
d_call: TRBD1; v_call: TRBV6-6; clone_size: -; j_call: TRBJ1-3; cdr3_length: 16; cdr3_nt: TGTGCCAGCAGTACCTCGCTAGGGACAGCAGGAAACACCATATATTTT; cdr3_aa: CASSTSLGTAGNTIYF
d_call: -; v_call: TRBV7-7; clone_size: -; j_call: TRBJ2-5; cdr3_length: 14; cdr3_nt: TGTGCTAGCAGCTTAGCGGGACAGGAAGAGACCCAGTACTTC; cdr3_aa: CASSLAGQEETQYF
d_call: -; v_call: TRBV7-8; clone_size: many; j_call: TRBJ1-2; cdr3_length: 14; cdr3_nt: TGTGCCAGCAGCGGGGACGGAGATAACTATGGCTACACCTTC; cdr3_aa: CASSGDGDNYGYTF
d_call: -; v_call: TRBV9; clone_size: -; j_call: TRBJ2-2; cdr3_length: 16; cdr3_nt: TGTGCCAGCAGCGCCCATTCGGGGGGCGGAACCGGGGAGCTGTTTTTT; cdr3_aa: CASSAHSGGGTGELFF
d_call: -; v_call: TRBV4-2; clone_size: -; j_call: TRBJ2-7; cdr3_length: 14; cdr3_nt: TGTGCCAGCAGCCGCGGGGAACGGGACAATGAGCAGTACTTC; cdr3_aa: CASSRGERDNEQYF
d_call: TRBD1; v_call: TRBV7-9; clone_size: -; j_call: TRBJ1-2; cdr3_length: 16; cdr3_nt: TGTGCCAGCAGCTTGGTAGGGACAGAGGCTAACTATGGCTACACCTTC; cdr3_aa: CASSLVGTEANYGYTF
d_call: -; v_call: TRBV29-1; clone_size: many; j_call: TRBJ2-7; cdr3_length: 11; cdr3_nt: TGCAGCTCTCTGTGGGCTGGGGAGCAGTACTTC; cdr3_aa: CSSLWAGEQYF
d_call: -; v_call: TRBV5-8; clone_size: many; j_call: TRBJ2-5; cdr3_length: 13; cdr3_nt: TGTGCCAGCAACCGTGCCCGGGTAGAGACCCAGTACTTC; cdr3_aa: CASNRARVETQYF
d_call: -; v_call: TRBV29-1; clone_size: -; j_call: TRBJ1-2; cdr3_length: 14; cdr3_nt: TGCAGCGTTGATAGGGATGAGCAGGGCGGCGGCTACACCTTC; cdr3_aa: CSVDRDEQGGGYTF
d_call: -; v_call: TRBV5-5; clone_size: many; j_call: TRBJ2-7; cdr3_length: 14; cdr3_nt: TGTGCCAGCAGCTTGAGGGCGGATACCTACGAGCAGTACTTC; cdr3_aa: CASSLRADTYEQYF
d_call: -; v_call: TRBV12-3/TRBV12-4; clone_size: -; j_call: TRBJ2-7; cdr3_length: 15; cdr3_nt: TGTGCCAGCAGCAGCGGGACAAACTGGGGCAATGAGCAGTACTTC; cdr3_aa: CASSSGTNWGNEQYF
d_call: TRBD2; v_call: TRBV27; clone_size: -; j_call: TRBJ2-5; cdr3_length: 16; cdr3_nt: TGTGCCAGCAGCCGTGGACTAGCGGGATTTGGGGAGACCCAGTACTTC; cdr3_aa: CASSRGLAGFGETQYF
d_call: TRBD1; v_call: TRBV29-1; clone_size: -; j_call: TRBJ1-2; cdr3_length: 11; cdr3_nt: TGCAGCGGACGACAGGGGAGAGGCTACACCTTC; cdr3_aa: CSGRQGRGYTF
d_call: TRBD1; v_call: TRBV9; clone_size: many; j_call: TRBJ1-1; cdr3_length: 14; cdr3_nt: TGTGCCAGCAGCCCAGGACAGGGAGGATGGGTGGCTTTCTTT; cdr3_aa: CASSPGQGGWVAFF
d_call: -; v_call: TRBV11-3; clone_size: many; j_call: TRBJ1-2; cdr3_length: 13; cdr3_nt: TGTGCCAGCAGCTTGCGGTCCAACTATGGCTACACCTTC; cdr3_aa: CASSLRSNYGYTF
d_call: -; v_call: TRBV7-6; clone_size: -; j_call: TRBJ2-1; cdr3_length: 12; cdr3_nt: TGTGCCAGCAGCTTAGTGGGGTATGAGCAGTTCTTC; cdr3_aa: CASSLVGYEQFF
d_call: -; v_call: TRBV20-1; clone_size: once; j_call: TRBJ1-2; cdr3_length: 14; cdr3_nt: TGCAGTGCTAGTCGGACCTCCTCTACCTATGGCTACACCTTC; cdr3_aa: CSASRTSSTYGYTF
d_call: -; v_call: TRBV5-1; clone_size: -; j_call: TRBJ2-5; cdr3_length: 13; cdr3_nt: TGCGCCAGCAGCTCCGGGGACGGGGAGACCCAGTACTTC; cdr3_aa: CASSSGDGETQYF
d_call: TRBD2; v_call: TRBV11-2; clone_size: many; j_call: TRBJ2-7; cdr3_length: 15; cdr3_nt: TGTGCCAGCAGCTTAGAGGGTAGCGGGGGGTACGAGCAGTACTTC; cdr3_aa: CASSLEGSGGYEQYF
d_call: TRBD1; v_call: TRBV15; clone_size: -; j_call: TRBJ2-7; cdr3_length: 16; cdr3_nt: TGTGCCACCAGCAGAGCGATCGGGACAGGAGCCTACGAGCAGTACTTC; cdr3_aa: CATSRAIGTGAYEQYF
d_call: -; v_call: TRBV6-2/TRBV6-3; clone_size: -; j_call: TRBJ2-2; cdr3_length: 14; cdr3_nt: TGTGCCAGCAGCCAGGGACACATGGCCGGGGAGCTGTTTTTT; cdr3_aa: CASSQGHMAGELFF
d_call: -; v_call: TRBV7-9; clone_size: many; j_call: TRBJ2-7; cdr3_length: 14; cdr3_nt: TGTGCCAGCAGCTTAGCTCTGGCCCCCAACGAGCAGTACTTC; cdr3_aa: CASSLALAPNEQYF
d_call: TRBD2; v_call: TRBV29-1; clone_size: -; j_call: TRBJ2-5; cdr3_length: 13; cdr3_nt: TGCAGCGTTTTAGCGGGGTTCCAAGAGACCCAGTACTTC; cdr3_aa: CSVLAGFQETQYF
d_call: -; v_call: TRBV9; clone_size: -; j_call: TRBJ1-6; cdr3_length: 16; cdr3_nt: TGTGCCAGCAGCGTAGGGTCGAACCCTCAGAATTCACCCCTCCACTTT; cdr3_aa: CASSVGSNPQNSPLHF
d_call: TRBD2; v_call: TRBV18; clone_size: few; j_call: TRBJ2-5; cdr3_length: 16; cdr3_nt: TGTGCCAGCTCACCATTTCAAGCGGGAGTCCAAGAGACCCAGTACTTC; cdr3_aa: CASSPFQAGVQETQYF
d_call: TRBD1; v_call: TRBV29-1; clone_size: -; j_call: TRBJ1-5; cdr3_length: 14; cdr3_nt: TGCAGCGCTAGACAGGGGGCGCGGGGGCAGCCCCAGCATTTT; cdr3_aa: CSARQGARGQPQHF
d_call: -; v_call: TRBV29-1; clone_size: -; j_call: TRBJ1-5; cdr3_length: 13; cdr3_nt: TGCAGCTTGGGACCAGGGGGCAATCAGCCCCAGCATTTT; cdr3_aa: CSLGPGGNQPQHF
d_call: TRBD1; v_call: TRBV5-1; clone_size: few; j_call: TRBJ2-1; cdr3_length: 13; cdr3_nt: TGCGCCAGCAGCTTGGGGGCTACAGGGGGTCAGTTCTTC; cdr3_aa: CASSLGATGGQFF
d_call: TRBD1; v_call: TRBV10-3; clone_size: -; j_call: TRBJ1-5; cdr3_length: 18; cdr3_nt: TGTGCCATCAGTGAGCTATGGGGACAGGGGGCTAGCGAGCAGCCCCAGCATTTT; cdr3_aa: CAISELWGQGASEQPQHF
d_call: -; v_call: TRBV5-4; clone_size: -; j_call: TRBJ2-2; cdr3_length: 14; cdr3_nt: TGTGCCAGCAGCAAACCCCCCGGCGCGGGGGAGCTGTTTTTT; cdr3_aa: CASSKPPGAGELFF
d_call: TRBD1; v_call: TRBV24-1; clone_size: many; j_call: TRBJ2-6; cdr3_length: 17; cdr3_nt: TGTGCCACCAGTGACAACAGGGGCAACTCTGGGGCCAACGTCCTGACTTTC; cdr3_aa: CATSDNRGNSGANVLTF
d_call: TRBD1; v_call: TRBV11-1; clone_size: -; j_call: TRBJ1-5; cdr3_length: 15; cdr3_nt: TGTGCCTGGAGTGCCTGGGGACAGGTGGAACAGCCCCAGCATTTT; cdr3_aa: CAWSAWGQVEQPQHF
d_call: -; v_call: TRBV2; clone_size: many; j_call: TRBJ2-2; cdr3_length: 15; cdr3_nt: TGTGCCAGCAGTGATGCCCAGGGGCTCACCGGGGAGCTGTTTTTT; cdr3_aa: CASSDAQGLTGELFF
d_call: TRBD2; v_call: TRBV6-6; clone_size: many; j_call: TRBJ2-1; cdr3_length: 15; cdr3_nt: TGTGCCAGCAGTTCCGGGACTACTAGTTTCAATGAGCAGTTCTTC; cdr3_aa: CASSSGTTSFNEQFF
d_call: TRBD1; v_call: TRBV2; clone_size: -; j_call: TRBJ1-2; cdr3_length: 14; cdr3_nt: TGTGCCAGCAGTTTATCGGACAGGGGCTATGGCTACACCTTC; cdr3_aa: CASSLSDRGYGYTF
d_call: -; v_call: TRBV15; clone_size: -; j_call: TRBJ1-2; cdr3_length: 16; cdr3_nt: TGTGCCACCAGCAACACTTCAGGACAAGTATCCTATGGCTACACCTTC; cdr3_aa: CATSNTSGQVSYGYTF
d_call: TRBD1; v_call: TRBV24-1; clone_size: many; j_call: TRBJ2-1; cdr3_length: 15; cdr3_nt: TGTGCCACCAGTGATACAGGGGGCCGAGTAGATGAGCAGTTCTTC; cdr3_aa: CATSDTGGRVDEQFF
d_call: -; v_call: TRBV14; clone_size: many; j_call: TRBJ2-2; cdr3_length: 15; cdr3_nt: TGTGCCAGCAGCCGAGGACTCGCGAACACCGGGGAGCTGTTTTTT; cdr3_aa: CASSRGLANTGELFF
d_call: -; v_call: TRBV7-9; clone_size: many; j_call: TRBJ1-4; cdr3_length: 12; cdr3_nt: TGTGCCAGCAGCACCGGAGGGGTGAAACTATTTTTT; cdr3_aa: CASSTGGVKLFF
d_call: -; v_call: TRBV2; clone_size: many; j_call: TRBJ2-6; cdr3_length: 13; cdr3_nt: TGTGCCAGCAGTAGCGGTGGGGCCAACGTCCTGACTTTC; cdr3_aa: CASSSGGANVLTF